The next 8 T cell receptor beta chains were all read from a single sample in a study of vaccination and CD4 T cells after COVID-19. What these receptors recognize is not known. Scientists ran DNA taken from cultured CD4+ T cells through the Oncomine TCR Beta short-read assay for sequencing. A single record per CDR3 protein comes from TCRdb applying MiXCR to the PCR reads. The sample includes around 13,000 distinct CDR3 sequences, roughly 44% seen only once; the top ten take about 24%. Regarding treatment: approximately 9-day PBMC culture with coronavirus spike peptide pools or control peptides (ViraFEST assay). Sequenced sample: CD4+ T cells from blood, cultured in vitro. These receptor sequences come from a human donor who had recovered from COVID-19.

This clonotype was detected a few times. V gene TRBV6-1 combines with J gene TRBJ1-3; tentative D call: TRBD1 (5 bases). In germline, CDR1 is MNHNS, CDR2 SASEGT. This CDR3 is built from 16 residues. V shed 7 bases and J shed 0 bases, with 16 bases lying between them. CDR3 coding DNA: TGTGCCAGCAAGGTGGGGCCCGGGAGCTCTGGAAACACCATATATTTT. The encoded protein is CASKVGPGSSGNTIYF.

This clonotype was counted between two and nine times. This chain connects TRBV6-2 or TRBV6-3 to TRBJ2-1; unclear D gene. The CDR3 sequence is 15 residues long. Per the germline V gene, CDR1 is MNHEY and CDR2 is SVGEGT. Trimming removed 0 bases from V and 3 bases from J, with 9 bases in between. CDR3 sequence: CASSYSATNYNEQFF. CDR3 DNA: TGTGCCAGCAGTTACTCGGCAACTAACTACAATGAGCAGTTCTTC.

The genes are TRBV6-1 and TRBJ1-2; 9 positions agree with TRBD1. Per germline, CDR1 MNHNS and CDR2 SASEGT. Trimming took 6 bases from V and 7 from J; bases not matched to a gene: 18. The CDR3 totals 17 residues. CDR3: CASSANPSGTGLGGYTF. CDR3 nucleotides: TGTGCCAGCAGCGCCAACCCTTCCGGGACAGGGTTGGGTGGCTACACCTTC.

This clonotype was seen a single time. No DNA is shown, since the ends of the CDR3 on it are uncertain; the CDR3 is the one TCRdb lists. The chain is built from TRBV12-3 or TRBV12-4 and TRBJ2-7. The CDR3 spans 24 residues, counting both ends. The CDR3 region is CASTNQTSMYLCASSFLSPNEQYF.

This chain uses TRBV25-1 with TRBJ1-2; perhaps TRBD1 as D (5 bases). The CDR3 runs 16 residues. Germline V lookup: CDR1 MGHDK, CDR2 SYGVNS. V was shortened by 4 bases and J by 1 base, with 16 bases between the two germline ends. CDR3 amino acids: CASSGSLGRGNYGYTF. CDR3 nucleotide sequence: TGTGCCAGCAGTGGTTCCCTTGGGAGGGGTAACTATGGCTACACCTTC.

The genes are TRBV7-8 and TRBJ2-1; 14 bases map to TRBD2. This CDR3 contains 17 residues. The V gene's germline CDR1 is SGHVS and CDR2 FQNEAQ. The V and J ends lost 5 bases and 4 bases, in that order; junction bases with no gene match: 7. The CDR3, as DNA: TGTGCCAGCAGCCCCAAGGGACTAGCGGGAGAATACAATGAGCAGTTCTTC. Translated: CASSPKGLAGEYNEQFF.

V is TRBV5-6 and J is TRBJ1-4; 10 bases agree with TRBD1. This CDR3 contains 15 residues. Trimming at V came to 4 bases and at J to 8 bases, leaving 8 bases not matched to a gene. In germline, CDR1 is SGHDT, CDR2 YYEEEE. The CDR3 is CASSGTGTGEEKLFF. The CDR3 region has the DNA TGTGCCAGCAGCGGTACCGGGACAGGGGAGGAAAAACTGTTTTTT. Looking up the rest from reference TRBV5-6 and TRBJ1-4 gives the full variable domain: DAGVTQSPTHLIKTRGQQVTLRCSPKSGHDTVSWYQQALGQGPQFIFQYYEEEERQRGNFPDRFSGHQFPNYSSELNVNALLLGDSALYLCASSGTGTGEEKLFFGSGTQLSVL.

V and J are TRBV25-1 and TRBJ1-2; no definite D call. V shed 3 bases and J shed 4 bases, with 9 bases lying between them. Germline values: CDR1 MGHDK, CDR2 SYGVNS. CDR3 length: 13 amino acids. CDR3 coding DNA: TGTGCCAGCAGTGACGGTGGACGCTATGGCTACACCTTC. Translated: CASSDGGRYGYTF.